The 26 T cell receptor beta chains presented below share a single source sample, sequenced in a study of T cell responses to AZD1222 COVID-19 vaccine (dated by TCRdb to 2020 to 2023). Library generation was performed with the immunoSEQ multiplex PCR assay. TCRdb mirrors the immuneACCESS table, restricted to in-frame sequences. Some clones are absent from its copies; in checked studies, under half trace to an unresolved V gene, and the reason for the others is unknown. This sample comprises 200,000 or so clones, approximately 94% of them detected only once. In total, the top ten clones hold around 1% of the sample. Reading the label with the study, this specimen's time point is: about 28 days (+/-7) after the second vaccine dose. The sequenced sample was peripheral blood, obtained 28 days after the second AZD1222 dose. These TCRs come from an adult who received the AZD1222 COVID-19 vaccine.

This chain connects TRBV9 to TRBJ2-3, with a possible D match to TRBD1 (6 bases). The V end lost 3 bases, the J end lost 3 bases, and 11 bases lay between the germline ends. The CDR3 spans 14 residues. Germline V gene sequence: CDR1 SGDLS, CDR2 YYNGEE. The CDR3 here is CASSATGITDTQYF. CDR3 DNA sequence: TGTGCCAGCAGCGCGACAGGTATTACAGATACGCAGTATTTT.

The rearrangement links TRBV5-4 to TRBJ1-2; no clear D. Germline CDR1 and CDR2: SGHNT and YYREEE (reference sequence). The V end was cut by 0 bases, the J end by 8 bases, with 8 bases between. This CDR3 spans 12 amino acids. DNA for the CDR3: TGTGCCAGCAGCTTGGAGGGTCGGGGCTACACCTTC. It specifies CASSLEGRGYTF.

V and J are TRBV12-3 or TRBV12-4 and TRBJ2-4, with 9 bases matching TRBD1. Losses at the gene ends were 5 bases for V and 14 bases for J; bases not matched to a gene: 4. This CDR3 spans 11 amino acids. CDR3 region: CASSAGQGKYF. The DNA of the CDR3 is TGTGCCAGCAGTGCCGGACAGGGGAAGTACTTC.

The chain couples TRBV7-2 to TRBJ1-4, with TRBD1 matching over 9 bases. Losses at the gene ends were 5 bases for V and 7 bases for J; bases not matched to a gene: 8. Germline loops: CDR1 SGHTA, CDR2 FQGNSA. The CDR3 totals 15 residues. CDR3 in DNA: TGTGCCAGCAGCGGAAGACAGGGGGATTTTGAAAAACTGTTTTTT. It yields the protein CASSGRQGDFEKLFF.

V is TRBV3-1 (or the pseudogene TRBV3-2) and J is TRBJ1-6; TRBD1 might be the D (5 bases). This CDR3 has 15 residues. Per germline, CDR1 LGHDT and CDR2 YNNKEL (reference sequence). Trimming took off 2 bases at V and 7 bases at J, with 12 bases between the two ends. Here the CDR3 reads CASSQRRGQNSPLHF. The CDR3 DNA reads as TGTGCCAGCAGCCAACGCCGGGGCCAGAATTCACCCCTCCACTTT.

The chain couples TRBV7-9 to TRBJ2-3; D is perhaps TRBD1 or TRBD2 (5 bases each). The CDR3 totals 16 residues. Per the germline V gene, CDR1 is SEHNR and CDR2 is FQNEAQ (reference sequence). V dropped 3 bases and J dropped 6 bases, with 19 bases sitting between them. The DNA for the CDR3 is TGTGCCAGCAGCTTCCACGGGACGACGTCCGCGGATACGCAGTATTTT. This gives the protein CASSFHGTTSADTQYF.

The chain uses TRBV5-4 and TRBJ1-2; D remains ambiguous. The CDR3 extends over 11 amino acids. V was clipped by 0 bases and J by 9 bases, with 6 bases between them. Germline CDR1 SGHNT, CDR2 YYREEE (reference sequence). The CDR3 nucleotides are TGTGCCAGCAGCTTGGGGGATAGCTACACCTTC. Protein: CASSLGDSYTF. Drawing the rest from reference TRBV5-4 and TRBJ1-2, the complete variable domain is ETGVTQSPTHLIKTRGQQVTLRCSSQSGHNTVSWYQQALGQGPQFIFQYYREEENGRGNFPPRFSGLQFPNYSSELNVNALELDDSALYLCASSLGDSYTFGSGTRLTVV.

This sequence joins TRBV28 and TRBJ1-1, with a possible D match to TRBD1 (6 bases). The CDR3 consists of 15 residues. Per germline, CDR1 MDHEN and CDR2 SYDVKM. Trimming cost V 6 bases and J 0 bases, with 14 bases left between them. CDR3 sequence (DNA): TGTGCCAGCAGCCTCGCCGGGACAATGAACACTGAAGCTTTCTTT. It translates to CASSLAGTMNTEAFF.

This clone was seen once. V usage is TRBV19 and J usage is TRBJ2-3; possible D gene TRBD1, 5 bases. V shed 7 bases and J shed 4 bases, with 21 bases lying between them. Germline V gives CDR1 LNHDA, CDR2 SQIVND (reference sequence). The CDR3 loop spans 16 amino acids. The DNA of the CDR3 is TGTGCCAGTACTACTTCCGGAAGCGCCAGGGCAGATACGCAGTATTTT. Translating gives CASTTSGSARADTQYF.

The J gene is TRBJ1-2, the V gene TRBV6-2 or TRBV6-3, with a weak D call TRBD1 (5 bases). Germline CDR1 is MNHEY and CDR2 is SVGEGT. V was clipped by 6 bases and J by 4 bases, with 12 bases between them. The CDR3 runs 13 residues. The CDR3 DNA is TGTGCCAGCAGCTCCCTGGGGACCTATGGCTACACCTTC. Translating gives CASSSLGTYGYTF.

This clone was seen only a few times. The CDR3 sequence is CASSLRGADTQYF. The CDR3 DNA reads as TGCGCCAGCAGCTTACGGGGAGCAGATACGCAGTATTTT. The chain couples TRBV5-1 to TRBJ2-3; tentatively, D is TRBD2 (5 bases). V was pared by 2 bases and J by 4 bases, with 8 bases between. From germline, CDR1 is SGHRS and CDR2 YFSETQ. This CDR3 has 13 residues.

The chain combines TRBV12-3 or TRBV12-4 with TRBJ2-3; no clear D. V lost 8 bases, J lost 1 base, and 10 bases lay in between. The CDR3 sequence is 13 residues long. This CDR3 reads CASGPGGTDTQYF. The CDR3 DNA is TGTGCCAGCGGCCCGGGTGGCACAGATACGCAGTATTTT.

The chain joins TRBV5-1 to TRBJ2-7; D not certain. Germline values: CDR1 SGHRS, CDR2 YFSETQ. V lost 8 bases to trimming and J lost 6 bases, with 15 bases between them. The CDR3 length is 12 residues. The CDR3 sequence is CARRSNLTEQYF. The CDR3 nucleotides are TGCGCCAGGCGGTCAAATTTGACCGAGCAGTACTTC.

The gene calls are TRBV7-2 and TRBJ1-5, with D unclear. V lost 1 base and J 6 bases, leaving 7 bases between the germline ends. The V gene's germline CDR1 is SGHTA and CDR2 FQGNSA. The CDR3 runs 13 residues. In DNA, the CDR3 is TGTGCCAGCAGCTTAGGGGTAGGTCAGCCCCAGCATTTT. This codes for CASSLGVGQPQHF.

The rearrangement uses TRBV6-2 or TRBV6-3 and TRBJ1-1, with a tentative D call TRBD1 (5 bases). This CDR3 is 15 amino acids long. Between the trimmed V and J ends, which lost 2 bases and 6 bases, there was a span of 16 bases. Germline V CDR1 and CDR2: MNHEY, SVGEGT. The CDR3: CASSYGGRRVSEAFF. As DNA, the CDR3 is TGTGCCAGCAGTTACGGGGGTAGAAGGGTATCTGAAGCTTTCTTT.

This clone was recorded only once. The chain carries TRBV15 and TRBJ1-5; perhaps TRBD1 as D (5 bases). The CDR3 is made up of 15 amino acids. V was clipped by 0 bases and J by 3 bases, with 9 bases between them. Germline CDR1 and CDR2: LNHNV and YYDKDF (reference sequence). The CDR3 DNA reads TGTGCCACCAGCAGAGATCCGACAGTCAATCAGCCCCAGCATTTT. Translation: CATSRDPTVNQPQHF.

This clone has only one observation. The chain uses TRBV19 and TRBJ2-1; 7 nucleotides line up with TRBD2. In germline, CDR1 is LNHDA, CDR2 SQIVND (reference sequence). The CDR3 is made up of 17 amino acids. Trimming removed 4 bases from V and 0 bases from J; junction bases left unmatched: 9. CDR3 in DNA: TGTGCCAGTAGTACCCGGGGAGGGTTGAGCTCCTACAATGAGCAGTTCTTC. As protein: CASSTRGGLSSYNEQFF.

The rearrangement uses TRBV5-6 and TRBJ1-5, with D uncertain. The CDR3 extends over 12 amino acids. Germline loops: CDR1 SGHDT, CDR2 YYEEEE. V gave up 1 base and J gave up 7 bases, with 6 bases separating them. CDR3 protein: CASSLFGQPQHF. CDR3 DNA sequence: TGTGCCAGCAGCTTGTTCGGGCAGCCCCAGCATTTT.

This clone showed up just a few times. J is TRBJ2-2 and V is TRBV3-1 (or the pseudogene TRBV3-2), with a weak D call TRBD1 (5 bases). V was trimmed by 0 bases and J by 4 bases, leaving 6 bases between them. Germline V gene data show CDR1 as LGHDT and CDR2 as YNNKEL (reference sequence). The length of the CDR3 is 14 residues. This chain's CDR3 is CASSQDQGTGELFF. CDR3 nucleotide sequence: TGTGCCAGCAGCCAAGATCAGGGCACCGGGGAGCTGTTTTTT.

For the CDR3, the DNA is TGTGCCAGCAGTGAATACACAGGGAAGGACTATGGCTACACCTTC. It is translated as CASSEYTGKDYGYTF. The V and J genes are TRBV6-4 and TRBJ1-2; perhaps TRBD1 as D (6 bases). Germline V gene data show CDR1 as MRHNA and CDR2 as SNTAGT. This CDR3 is 15 amino acids long. Deletions cut 3 bases from V and 3 bases from J, with 14 bases between.

The count of this clone is one. CDR3 coding DNA: TGTGCCAGCAGCTTGGGGCGGTCTAGTGGGCTGGAGCAGTACTTC. It encodes CASSLGRSSGLEQYF. The rearrangement joins TRBV7-9 to TRBJ2-7, with a weak D call TRBD1 (5 bases). Trimming removed 3 bases from V and 7 bases from J, with 19 bases in between. Germline values: CDR1 SEHNR, CDR2 FQNEAQ (reference sequence). The CDR3 runs 15 residues.

This clone came up once. CDR3 in amino acids: CASSGQAHSGNTIYF. The CDR3 DNA reads TGTGCCAGCAGCGGACAGGCCCACTCTGGAAACACCATATATTTT. The chain employs TRBV11-2 and TRBJ1-3, with 7 bases identical to TRBD1. This CDR3 comprises 15 residues. CDR1 and CDR2 (germline): SGHAT, FQNNGV. Trimming at V came to 5 bases and at J to 0 bases, leaving 4 bases not matched to a gene.

For the CDR3, the DNA is TGTGCCAGCAGCTCCCGAGACAGGCCCTTCGACTATGGCTACACCTTC. Translating it yields CASSSRDRPFDYGYTF. The chain has TRBV3-1 (or the pseudogene TRBV3-2) and TRBJ1-2; D might be TRBD1 (6 bases). The CDR3 spans 16 residues. V lost 5 bases and J 3 bases, leaving 19 bases between the germline ends. Germline V gene lookup returns CDR1 LGHDT and CDR2 YNNKEL (reference sequence).

J is TRBJ2-7 and V is TRBV11-2, with 7 bases fitting TRBD1. CDR1 is SGHAT, CDR2 FQNNGV, per germline. The CDR3 is 14 amino acids. V lost 7 bases, J lost 0 bases, and 6 bases stayed unmatched. The CDR3 sequence: CASTSDRVSYEQYF. The CDR3 nucleotides read TGTGCCAGCACCTCCGACAGGGTCTCCTACGAGCAGTACTTC.

V and J are TRBV4-3 and TRBJ2-5, with D perhaps matching TRBD2 (6 bases). With 4 bases removed from V and 5 bases from J, the gap between germline ends came to 23 bases. Looked up from germline, CDR1 is LGHNA and CDR2 is YSLEER. The CDR3 is made up of 17 amino acids. CDR3 loop: CASSRLGGRDVGETQYF. CDR3 DNA sequence: TGCGCCAGCAGCCGATTGGGAGGCAGGGACGTTGGGGAGACCCAGTACTTC.

The chain is built from TRBV10-1 and TRBJ2-1, with unresolved D. The ends were cut back, 0 bases at V and 7 bases at J, with 13 bases in the middle. This CDR3 is built from 15 residues. The germline CDR1 and CDR2 sequences are WNHNN and SYGVQD (reference sequence). CDR3 residues: CASSESLSPGNEQFF. The DNA of the CDR3 is TGCGCCAGCAGTGAGTCGTTGTCACCCGGGAATGAGCAGTTCTTC.